Following are 20 T cell receptor beta chains from one sample sequenced in a study of OX40 agonist ivuxolimab in advanced cancers. Assay used: immunoSEQ multiplex PCR; TCRdb lists only in-frame clones, some missing. The sample shows some 90,000 clones, about 87% of them seen only once. The sequences come from CD4+ or CD8+ T cells sorted from blood, collected in a trial of the OX40 agonist ivuxolimab. The receptors were gathered from an adult with an advanced solid tumor such as melanoma, head and neck, liver or kidney cancer.

The chain couples TRBV27 to TRBJ1-6, with TRBD1 matching over 8 bases. Germline CDR1 and CDR2: MNHEY and SMNVEV (reference sequence). The J segment lost 10 bases and the V segment lost 5 bases, leaving 4 bases of the junction unmatched. CDR3 length: 13 residues. CDR3 in DNA: TGTGCCAGCAGTGACAGGGGTGCCTCACCCCTCCACTTT. This gives the protein CASSDRGASPLHF.

The V call is TRBV6-1, the J call TRBJ2-5; maybe TRBD1 (6 bases). The V end lost 2 bases, the J end lost 2 bases, and 12 bases lay between the germline ends. Germline V gene sequence: CDR1 MNHNS, CDR2 SASEGT. This CDR3 is 15 amino acids long. The CDR3 coding sequence is TGTGCCAGCAGTGAACTAGGGGGACCTCAAGAGACCCAGTACTTC. Translation gives CASSELGGPQETQYF.

There are a few counts of this clone. The chain has TRBV18 and TRBJ1-1, with D unresolved. CDR1 and CDR2 from the germline V gene are KGHSH and LQKENI. The CDR3 extends over 12 amino acids. Trimming removed 6 bases at V and 2 bases at J, with 7 bases between. The CDR3 DNA reads as TGTGCCAGCTCGCGGATCAACACTGAAGCTTTCTTT. Protein: CASSRINTEAFF. Using reference TRBV18 and TRBJ1-1 for the parts outside the CDR3, the full variable domain is NAGVMQNPRHLVRRRGQEARLRCSPMKGHSHVYWYRQLPEEGLKFMVYLQKENIIDESGMPKERFSAEFPKEGPSILRIQQVVRGDSAAYFCASSRINTEAFFGQGTRLTVV.

The chain is built from TRBV2 and TRBJ1-5, with D possibly matching TRBD1 (5 bases). This CDR3 contains 13 residues. Trimming took off 6 bases at V and 6 bases at J, with 12 bases between the two ends. Germline CDR1 reads SNHLY; CDR2 reads FYNNEI. CDR3 sequence reads: CASSDRLSQPQHF. The CDR3 nucleotides read TGTGCCAGCAGCGACAGATTAAGTCAGCCCCAGCATTTT.

V is TRBV5-4 and J is TRBJ1-3, with TRBD1 matching over 8 bases. The CDR3 has 16 residues. After removal of 4 bases from V and 8 bases from J, the junction contained 14 bases not matched to a gene. Per germline, CDR1 SGHNT and CDR2 YYREEE (reference sequence). CDR3 nucleotides: TGTGCCAGCAGCCAAGGACAGGGACGCATCGGGGACACCATATATTTT. This sequence encodes CASSQGQGRIGDTIYF.

V gene TRBV9 combines with J gene TRBJ1-1; D is unclear. The CDR3 is made up of 14 amino acids. Germline loops: CDR1 SGDLS, CDR2 YYNGEE. Trimming cost V 5 bases and J 4 bases, with 15 bases left between them. For the CDR3, the DNA is TGTGCCAGCAGTCCAGGTGGGGTGAGCACTGAAGCTTTCTTT. It translates to CASSPGGVSTEAFF.

In DNA, the CDR3 is TGTGCCAGCAGTTTAATAACGGGGACTGGGGCCAACGTCCTGACTTTC. It translates to CASSLITGTGANVLTF. The rearrangement links TRBV27 to TRBJ2-6; maybe TRBD2 (5 bases). The CDR3 length is 16 residues. Germline V gene data show CDR1 as MNHEY and CDR2 as SMNVEV (reference sequence). Trimming shortened V by 2 bases and J by 2 bases, and 10 bases separated the two germline ends.

The J gene is TRBJ1-1, the V gene TRBV19; 11 positions agree with TRBD1. This CDR3 spans 14 amino acids. Germline CDR1 is LNHDA and CDR2 is SQIVND (reference sequence). V trimming: 8 bases; J trimming: 5 bases; junction bases outside the gene matches: 7. The DNA for the CDR3 is TGTGCCAGTCAGGGACAGGGGGGTCAAACTGAAGCTTTCTTT. Its protein is CASQGQGGQTEAFF. Drawing the rest from reference TRBV19 and TRBJ1-1, the complete variable domain is DGGITQSPKYLFRKEGQNVTLSCEQNLNHDAMYWYRQDPGQGLRLIYYSQIVNDFQKGDIAEGYSVSREKKESFPLTVTSAQKNPTAFYLCASQGQGGQTEAFFGQGTRLTVV.

V gene TRBV6-5 combines with J gene TRBJ1-1; D unresolved. The germline V gene encodes CDR1 MNHEY and CDR2 SVGAGI. The ends were cut back, 5 bases at V and 10 bases at J, with 14 bases in the middle. The CDR3 has 12 amino acids. CDR3 sequence: CASSQRGFAAFF. In DNA, the CDR3 is TGTGCCAGCAGTCAGCGAGGGTTCGCAGCTTTCTTT.

This clone has more than one count but fewer than ten. DNA of the CDR3: TGTGCCAGCATCCCGGGGGACTCCTACAATGAGCAGTTCTTC. Protein sequence: CASIPGDSYNEQFF. V and J are TRBV11-2 and TRBJ2-1; possible D gene TRBD2, 6 bases. The CDR3 length is 14 residues. The germline V and J ends were trimmed by 7 bases and 0 bases, with 10 bases remaining between them. Per the germline V gene, CDR1 is SGHAT and CDR2 is FQNNGV.

V gene TRBV5-4 combines with J gene TRBJ1-3; possible D gene TRBD1, 6 bases. The CDR3 contains 16 residues. In germline, CDR1 is SGHNT, CDR2 YYREEE (reference sequence). Trimming shortened V by 0 bases and J by 0 bases, and 10 bases separated the two germline ends. The CDR3 reads CASSLGDRRSGNTIYF. CDR3 nucleotides: TGTGCCAGCAGCTTGGGAGACAGGCGCTCTGGAAACACCATATATTTT.

The chain couples TRBV10-3 to TRBJ2-1; 7 bases align to TRBD2. CDR3 size: 16 residues. Germline loops: CDR1 ENHRY, CDR2 SYGVKD. V dropped 3 bases and J dropped 7; count of bases not matched to a gene: 12. The CDR3 DNA is TGTGCCATCAGTGAAAATGTGGCGGGAGCGAGGAATGAGCAGTTCTTC. Its protein is CAISENVAGARNEQFF.

This chain links TRBV7-9 with TRBJ2-7; D not certain. V dropped 6 bases and J dropped 6 bases, with 9 bases sitting between them. CDR3 length: 11 residues. The V gene's germline CDR1 is SEHNR and CDR2 FQNEAQ (reference sequence). The CDR3 DNA is TGTGCCAGCAGTCTCGACACCGAGCAGTACTTC. It is translated as CASSLDTEQYF. Based on the CDR3 plus reference TRBV7-9 and TRBJ2-7, the full variable domain is DTGVSQNPRHKITKRGQNVTFRCDPISEHNRLYWYRQTLGQGPEFLTYFQNEAQLEKSRLLSDRFSAERPKGSFSTLEIQRTEQGDSAMYLCASSLDTEQYFGPGTRLTVT.

V gene TRBV6-9 combines with J gene TRBJ1-2, with D perhaps TRBD1 (5 bases). V was clipped by 5 bases and J by 9 bases, with 16 bases between them. Germline V gene lookup returns CDR1 MNHGY and CDR2 SVAAGI. CDR3 length: 13 amino acids. This CDR3 reads CASSDTGGERYTF. CDR3 DNA: TGTGCCAGCAGTGACACGGGGGGAGAACGCTACACCTTC.

The chain joins TRBV19 to TRBJ1-5; D possibly corresponds to TRBD1 (5 bases). V lost 3 bases to trimming and J lost 1 base, with 10 bases between them. In germline, CDR1 is LNHDA, CDR2 SQIVND (reference sequence). The CDR3 has 15 residues. This chain's CDR3 is CASSIGTASNQPQHF. The DNA of the CDR3 is TGTGCCAGTAGTATCGGGACCGCGAGCAATCAGCCCCAGCATTTT.

The chain couples TRBV5-4 to TRBJ2-1; 9 bases line up with TRBD2. The CDR3 is made up of 16 amino acids. The germline gives CDR1 SGHNT, CDR2 YYREEE (reference sequence). V lost 4 bases, J lost 3 bases, and 8 bases stayed unmatched. The chain's CDR3 is CASSLSSGRDYNEQFF. CDR3 nucleotide sequence: TGTGCCAGCAGCCTAAGTAGCGGGAGAGACTACAATGAGCAGTTCTTC.

V usage is TRBV7-6 and J usage is TRBJ2-2; 9 bases align to TRBD2. After removal of 4 bases from V and 4 bases from J, the junction contained 4 bases not matched to a gene. The CDR3 totals 15 residues. Germline V gene data show CDR1 as SGHVS and CDR2 as FNYEAQ. The CDR3 sequence: CASSSTSGSTGELFF. DNA for the CDR3: TGTGCCAGCAGCTCAACTAGCGGGTCCACCGGGGAGCTGTTTTTT. Combining the CDR3 with reference TRBV7-6 and TRBJ2-2 gives the whole variable domain GAGVSQSPRYKVTKRGQDVALRCDPISGHVSLYWYRQALGQGPEFLTYFNYEAQQDKSGLPNDRFSAERPEGSISTLTIQRTEQRDSAMYRCASSSTSGSTGELFFGEGSRLTVL.

This clone showed up just a few times. The chain has TRBV10-2 and TRBJ1-5; no firm D call. This CDR3 has 14 residues. The V and J ends lost 4 bases and 0 bases respectively, with 7 bases between them. CDR1 WSHSY and CDR2 SAAADI come from the germline V gene. The CDR3 sequence is CASSAGNSNQPQHF. CDR3 coding DNA: TGCGCCAGCAGTGCGGGGAATAGCAATCAGCCCCAGCATTTT.

The chain links TRBV19 to TRBJ2-1; 12 positions match TRBD2. CDR1 and CDR2 (germline): LNHDA, SQIVND (reference sequence). The CDR3 spans 17 residues. V dropped 5 bases and J dropped 4; count of bases not matched to a gene: 9. CDR3 amino acids: CASSLRTSGIGYNEQFF. The CDR3 nucleotides read TGTGCCAGTAGTCTGCGGACTAGCGGGATAGGGTACAATGAGCAGTTCTTC.

This rearrangement joins TRBV11-3 to TRBJ2-5; 13 bases line up with TRBD2. CDR3 size: 14 residues. Looked up from germline, CDR1 is SGHNT and CDR2 is YENEEA. The junction had 0 bases not matched to a gene; V was cut back by 6 bases and J by 2 bases. The CDR3 region has the DNA TGTGCCAGCAGACTAGCGGGAGGGCAAGAGACCCAGTACTTC. It encodes CASRLAGGQETQYF. Full variable domain (missing parts from reference TRBV11-3 and TRBJ2-5): EAGVVQSPRYKIIEKKQPVAFWCNPISGHNTLYWYLQNLGQGPELLIRYENEEAVDDSQLPKDRFSAERLKGVDSTLKIQPAELGDSAVYLCASRLAGGQETQYFGPGTRLLVL.